This TCR beta chain was found in a study of blood T cell repertoires in COVID-19. Study-wide context: Both acute and convalescent COVID-19 samples were obtained from the United States, Italy and Spain. The analysed material was cDNA or gDNA that came from T cells, B-cell-depleted T cells, or PBMCs.

The CDR3 loop spans 14 amino acids. In germline, CDR1 is MNHEY, CDR2 SMNVEV (reference sequence). The V and J ends lost 0 bases and 7 bases respectively, with 12 bases between them. In the original analysis: It was from reference gene primer amplification that nucleated cell counts were estimated. Sequenced by immunoSEQ multiplex PCR; TCRdb stores in-frame clones only, minus some. Clone size and the V and J calls come from that table; the DNA yielded D and trimming. In the table there are 350,000 to 550,000 clones, approximately 90% of which are singletons. Each recovered donor of Cohort 3 presented with two negative PCRs, clearance, or symptom resolution.

The sample taken for sequencing was PBMCs or T cells enriched from blood (not recorded which). The chain employs TRBV27 and TRBJ1-2, with TRBD1 as a possible D gene (5 bases). The TCR was taken from a man aged 30 to 39 who had recovered from COVID-19. CDR3 loop: CASSLSNGGSGYTF. In nucleotides, the CDR3 is TGTGCCAGCAGTTTATCGAACGGGGGGTCTGGCTACACCTTC.